What follows are 8 T cell receptor beta chains derived from one specimen sequenced in a study of shared clonotypes between healthy human individuals. Libraries were prepared by immunoSEQ multiplex PCR; TCRdb keeps only in-frame clonotypes and omits some of them. The sample records millions of clones, over 85% being singletons. Sequenced: naive CD4+ T cells sorted from blood. The subset: CD45RA+ positively selected. These receptors were obtained from a man younger than 35 in good health.

CDR3 region: CASSTMGTTSNQPQHF. CDR3 DNA: TGTGCCAGTAGTACGATGGGGACAACTAGCAATCAGCCCCAGCATTTT. The chain employs TRBV19 and TRBJ1-5; D is possibly TRBD1 (6 bases). The germline V and J ends were trimmed by 4 bases and 0 bases, with 13 bases remaining between them. CDR1 and CDR2 from the germline V gene are LNHDA and SQIVND (reference sequence). CDR3 length: 16 amino acids.

The chain uses TRBV5-6 and TRBJ1-1, with unresolved D. Trimming removed 4 bases at V and 13 bases at J, with 17 bases between. CDR3 length: 12 residues. Germline loops: CDR1 SGHDT, CDR2 YYEEEE. The CDR3 spells CASSRTGSQFFF. CDR3 coding DNA: TGTGCCAGCAGCAGAACCGGGTCTCAATTTTTCTTT.

V and J are TRBV30 and TRBJ2-2, with a tentative D call TRBD2 (5 bases). CDR1 is GTSNPN and CDR2 is SVGIG in the germline V gene (reference sequence). V lost 1 base to trimming and J lost 4 bases, with 7 bases between them. This CDR3 has 13 amino acids. CDR3 bases: TGTGCCTGGAGTGAAGGAGGCACCGGGGAGCTGTTTTTT. This codes for CAWSEGGTGELFF. Together with reference TRBV30 and TRBJ2-2, the CDR3 gives the full variable domain: SQTIHQWPATLVQPVGSPLSLECTVEGTSNPNLYWYRQAAGRGLQLLFYSVGIGQISSEVPQNLSASRPQDRQFILSSKKLLLSDSGFYLCAWSEGGTGELFFGEGSRLTVL.

The chain joins TRBV7-9 to TRBJ2-3, with 12 positions matching TRBD2. This CDR3 is built from 16 residues. Per germline, CDR1 SEHNR and CDR2 FQNEAQ (reference sequence). The ends lost 7 bases at V and 5 bases at J; junction bases unmatched: 10. The CDR3 region is CASITQLAGGGDTQYF. The DNA of the CDR3 is TGTGCCAGCATCACGCAACTAGCGGGGGGCGGAGATACGCAGTATTTT.

This chain links TRBV6-5 with TRBJ1-6; 10 bases fit TRBD1. The V segment lost 4 bases and the J segment 3 bases; nucleotides outside the gene matches: 3. The CDR3 is 16 amino acids. The V gene's germline CDR1 is MNHEY and CDR2 SVGAGI. CDR3 nucleotide sequence: TGTGCCAGCAGTTTGACAGGGGGCTACTATAATTCACCCCTCCACTTT. Translated: CASSLTGGYYNSPLHF.

The chain uses TRBV4-1 and TRBJ2-7, with D unclear. CDR1 MGHRA and CDR2 YSYEKL come from the germline V gene. V was cut by 0 bases and J by 6 bases, with 15 bases left in between. The CDR3 loop spans 15 amino acids. CDR3 DNA sequence: TGCGCCAGCAGCCAAGAAGGGCAGAGCCGGTCCGAGCAGTACTTC. Translation: CASSQEGQSRSEQYF.

This chain links TRBV19 with TRBJ1-4, with a possible D match to TRBD1 (5 bases). V was shortened by 5 bases and J by 5 bases, with 12 bases between the two germline ends. This CDR3 comprises 14 residues. Germline CDR1 reads LNHDA; CDR2 reads SQIVND (reference sequence). The CDR3 loop reads CASSVQAPNEKLFF. The CDR3 coding sequence is TGTGCCAGTAGTGTACAGGCGCCGAATGAAAAACTGTTTTTT.

To note about this clone: This sample includes further DNA sequences coding for the same CDR3. J is TRBJ1-2 and V is TRBV10-3; weak D call: TRBD1 (6 bases). V was pared by 0 bases and J by 7 bases, with 9 bases between. The CDR3 length is 13 residues. Germline CDR1 and CDR2: ENHRY and SYGVKD. CDR3 DNA: TGTGCCATCAGTGAGTCAACAGGGAGTGGCTACACCTTC. The encoded protein is CAISESTGSGYTF.